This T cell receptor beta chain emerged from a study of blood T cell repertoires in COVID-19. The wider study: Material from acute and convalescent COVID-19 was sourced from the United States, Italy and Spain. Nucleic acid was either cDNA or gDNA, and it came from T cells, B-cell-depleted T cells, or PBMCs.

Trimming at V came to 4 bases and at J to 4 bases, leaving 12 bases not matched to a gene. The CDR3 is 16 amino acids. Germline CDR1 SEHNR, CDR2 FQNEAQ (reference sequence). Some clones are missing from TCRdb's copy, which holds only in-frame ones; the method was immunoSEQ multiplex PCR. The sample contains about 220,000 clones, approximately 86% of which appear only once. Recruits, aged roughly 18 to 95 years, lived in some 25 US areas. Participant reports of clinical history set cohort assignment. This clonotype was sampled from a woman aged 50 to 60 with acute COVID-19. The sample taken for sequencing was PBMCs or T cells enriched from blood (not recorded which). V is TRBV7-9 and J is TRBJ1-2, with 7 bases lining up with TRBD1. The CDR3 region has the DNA TGTGCCAGCAGCTCAGTGGAGGGGGCTGAGACCTATGGCTACACCTTC. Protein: CASSSVEGAETYGYTF.